The 28 T cell receptor beta chains reported below all come from one sample, sequenced in a study of tumor-infiltrating lymphocytes in primary liver carcinoma (TCRdb year 2017). Blood RNA was extracted from unsorted whole blood using TRIzol reagent, and germline DNA was obtained with the DNeasy Blood & Tissue kit. The sequencer was an Illumina HiSeq 2500. Using a constant-region primer and ProtoScript II reverse transcriptase, TCRbeta-specific cDNA was reverse-transcribed from around 500 ng total RNA. Construction of the TCRbeta libraries relied on three nested rounds of multiplex PCR, following a slightly modified ARM-PCR procedure. The first two PCR rounds used multiplex TRBV1-TRBV30 forward primers with a Cbeta reverse primer, each for about 9 cycles. TCRdb took the public reads, trimmed them with fastp at Q25, ran MiXCR for clone calling and kept in-frame beta chains. Entries are consolidated by CDR3 protein sequence, retaining the most common genes and DNA. The sample profile shows some 320,000 distinct CDR3 sequences; about 62% of them were found once. In total, the top ten clones hold approximately 9.4% of the sample.

Sequencing was performed on peripheral blood. The receptors were gathered from a man between 35 and 55 years old with primary liver carcinoma and hepatitis B virus infection.

Of note for this clonotype: This may arise from a read error, as a much more abundant clone is one base away. This chain uses TRBV4-3 with TRBJ2-7; D is perhaps TRBD2 (6 bases). This CDR3 has 15 residues. The germline gives CDR1 LGHNA, CDR2 YSLEER. V was cut by 0 bases and J by 2 bases, with 11 bases left in between. The chain's CDR3 is CASSQDPSEAYEQYF. CDR3 in DNA: TGCGCCAGCAGCCAAGATCCTAGCGAGGCCTACGAGCAGTACTTC.

The chain is built from TRBV10-2 and TRBJ2-5, with TRBD2 identical over 7 bases. Unmatched junction bases numbered 8, after V lost 0 bases and J lost 1 base. The CDR3 length is 17 residues. Germline CDR1 is WSHSY and CDR2 is SAAADI. Here the CDR3 reads CASSESATSVSQETQYF. CDR3 nucleotide sequence: TGCGCCAGCAGTGAGTCGGCTACTAGCGTAAGCCAAGAGACCCAGTACTTC.

This clonotype showed up many times. This chain joins TRBV6-5 and TRBJ1-1, with D unresolved. Germline values: CDR1 MNHEY, CDR2 SVGAGI. The CDR3 loop spans 14 amino acids. Trimming removed 6 bases from V and 4 bases from J, with 15 bases in between. The CDR3 here is CASSSLVSGTEAFF. Written as DNA, the CDR3 is TGTGCCAGCAGCTCCTTGGTAAGTGGCACTGAAGCTTTCTTT.

This clonotype showed up many times. This chain links TRBV10-3 with TRBJ2-7; 8 bases fit TRBD1. Trimming took 7 bases from V and 3 from J; bases not matched to a gene: 5. The germline CDR1 and CDR2 sequences are ENHRY and SYGVKD. The length of the CDR3 is 13 residues. This chain's CDR3 is CAIMGDRSYEQYF. In DNA form, the CDR3 reads TGTGCCATCATGGGGGACAGGAGCTACGAGCAGTACTTC.

The chain combines TRBV12-3 or TRBV12-4 with TRBJ2-2, with 7 bases aligning to TRBD2. V lost 5 bases to trimming and J lost 1 base; unmatched junction nucleotides: 4. This CDR3 has 15 amino acids. The chain's CDR3 is CASSRLARNTGELFF. CDR3 coding DNA: TGTGCCAGCAGTCGACTAGCTAGGAACACCGGGGAGCTGTTTTTT.

About this clonotype itself: Since a much larger clone is just one base distant, this may be a read error. The genes are TRBV4-2 and TRBJ1-3; maybe TRBD1 (5 bases). CDR1 is LGHNA, CDR2 YNFKEQ, per germline. The CDR3 has 17 residues. CDR3 nucleotide sequence: TGTGCCAGCAGCCAAGTGGGCGGTAGGGGCTCTGGAAACACCATAAATTTT. It specifies CASSQVGGRGSGNTINF.

Worth noting for this clonotype: The CDR3 end shows no conserved phenylalanine or tryptophan, and so a read error is likely. This rearrangement joins TRBV12-3 or TRBV12-4 to TRBJ2-5, with 8 bases lining up with TRBD2. CDR3 size: 15 residues. The CDR3 DNA follows: TGTGTCAGCAGTTTGAGTCTCGGGGGGGGGGAGACCCAGTACTTA. Its translation: CVSSLSLGGGETQYL.

The V and J genes are TRBV11-2 and TRBJ2-7; maybe TRBD2 (6 bases). V lost 0 bases to trimming and J lost 3 bases, with 12 bases between them. The CDR3 consists of 15 residues. Germline V CDR1 and CDR2: SGHAT, FQNNGV. This CDR3 is CASSLEEGPFYEQYF. DNA for the CDR3: TGTGCCAGCAGCTTAGAGGAGGGCCCCTTCTACGAGCAGTACTTC.

As for this clonotype: With a much larger clone just one base away, this may be a read error. The chain has TRBV5-4 and TRBJ2-5; a possible D gene is TRBD1 (6 bases). Germline V gene data show CDR1 as SGHNT and CDR2 as YYREEE (reference sequence). V was pared by 0 bases and J by 4 bases, with 10 bases between. The CDR3 consists of 14 residues. The CDR3 protein is CASSLGGHGETQYF. Written as DNA, the CDR3 is TGTGCCAGCAGCTTGGGGGGACATGGAGAGACCCAGTACTTC.

Note on this clonotype: One end of the junction varies from germline; a read error may be responsible. This rearrangement joins TRBV11-2 to TRBJ1-1; no reliable D call. Per germline, CDR1 SGHAT and CDR2 FQNNGV. The CDR3 is 13 amino acids. The CDR3 bases are TGTGCCAGCAGAGGAATGGTTCTGGCGGAAGCTTCCTTT. Its translation is CASRGMVLAEASF. Using reference TRBV11-2 and TRBJ1-1 for the parts outside the CDR3, the full variable domain is EAGVAQSPRYKIIEKRQSVAFWCNPISGHATLYWYQQILGQGPKLLIQFQNNGVVDDSQLPKDRFSAERLKGVDSTLKIQPAKLEDSAVYLCASRGMVLAEASFGQGTRLTVV.

This chain uses TRBV25-1 with TRBJ1-6, with a weak D call TRBD1 (5 bases). Trimming cost V 5 bases and J 8 bases, with 16 bases left between them. Germline CDR1 reads MGHDK; CDR2 reads SYGVNS. This CDR3 contains 15 residues. This CDR3 is CASSPSAGGYSPLHF. The CDR3 DNA reads TGTGCCAGCAGTCCCTCGGCGGGGGGTTATTCACCCCTCCACTTT.

This clonotype has a handful of counts. The chain couples TRBV5-1 to TRBJ2-2, with D unclear. V shed 1 base and J shed 2 bases, with 9 bases lying between them. Germline values: CDR1 SGHRS, CDR2 YFSETQ. The CDR3 extends over 15 amino acids. The CDR3 nucleotides read TGCGCCAGCAGCTTGTTGGGCAGAAACACCGGGGAGCTGTTTTTT. This encodes CASSLLGRNTGELFF.

About this clonotype itself: A much larger clone differs by one base, so this may be a read error. CDR3 in DNA: TGTGCCAGCAGTGGCTATCGGGGGCAAAACTATGGCTACACCTTC. Protein product: CASSGYRGQNYGYTF. V usage is TRBV6-1 and J usage is TRBJ1-2; weak D call: TRBD1 (6 bases). V shed 4 bases and J shed 2 bases, with 14 bases lying between them. Germline CDR1 reads MNHNS; CDR2 reads SASEGT. The CDR3 has 15 residues.

Turning to this clonotype: With a much larger clone just one base away, this may be a read error. The chain links TRBV10-3 to TRBJ2-1; D ambiguous. With 9 bases removed from V and 0 bases from J, the gap between germline ends came to 15 bases. The length of the CDR3 is 15 residues. Germline V gene sequence: CDR1 ENHRY, CDR2 SYGVKD. CDR3 amino acids: CAIIITITSYNEQFF. The CDR3 DNA sequence: TGTGCCATTATCATAACAATCACCTCCTACAATGAGCAGTTCTTC.

This chain joins TRBV6-1 and TRBJ2-3; D is possibly TRBD2 (5 bases). CDR3 length: 15 residues. Germline V lookup: CDR1 MNHNS, CDR2 SASEGT. Trimming shortened V by 6 bases and J by 1 base, and 14 bases separated the two germline ends. CDR3 sequence reads: CASRAGSAGTDTQYF. CDR3 nucleotide sequence: TGTGCCAGCAGAGCAGGTAGCGCGGGCACAGATACGCAGTATTTT.

The chain couples TRBV21-1 to TRBJ2-5; no check of the table's D call, TRBD2, against the DNA was made. TRBV21-1 is noted as a pseudogene. This CDR3 contains 15 residues. The CDR3 region has the DNA TGTGCCAGCAGCAGAGGACTAGCGGGGCAAGAGACCCAGTACTTC. It specifies CASSRGLAGQETQYF.

By sample share, this clonotype is medium-sized. The chain recombines TRBV29-1 with TRBJ1-1; maybe TRBD1 (6 bases). Germline CDR1 SQVTM, CDR2 ANQGSEA. CDR3 length: 15 residues. Trimming took 1 base from V and 2 from J, leaving 14 bases between them. Here the CDR3 reads CSVEVWGASNTEAFF. CDR3 DNA sequence: TGCAGCGTTGAAGTTTGGGGGGCTAGTAACACTGAAGCTTTCTTT. The whole variable domain, remainder taken from reference TRBV29-1 and TRBJ1-1, is SAVISQKPSRDICQRGTSLTIQCQVDSQVTMMFWYRQQPGQSLTLIATANQGSEATYESGFVIDKFPISRPNLTFSTLTVSNMSPEDSSIYLCSVEVWGASNTEAFFGQGTRLTVV.

This clonotype was counted many times. The chain combines TRBV6-6 with TRBJ2-1, with a weak D call TRBD1 (6 bases). The CDR3 consists of 14 residues. The V gene's germline CDR1 is MNHNY and CDR2 SVGAGI (reference sequence). Deletions cut 5 bases from V and 6 bases from J, with 14 bases between. This CDR3 reads CASSPRGLGNEQFF. In nucleotides, the CDR3 is TGTGCCAGCAGTCCCAGGGGTCTCGGCAATGAGCAGTTCTTC.

V and J are TRBV5-6 and TRBJ1-5; D is perhaps TRBD1 (6 bases). The V end lost 4 bases, the J end lost 1 base, and 9 bases lay between the germline ends. CDR3 length equals 14 residues. Germline values: CDR1 SGHDT, CDR2 YYEEEE. The CDR3 loop reads CASSATGSNQPQHF. For the CDR3, the DNA is TGTGCCAGCAGCGCTACAGGGAGCAATCAGCCCCAGCATTTT. The full variable domain, with the rest looked up from reference TRBV5-6 and TRBJ1-5, is DAGVTQSPTHLIKTRGQQVTLRCSPKSGHDTVSWYQQALGQGPQFIFQYYEEEERQRGNFPDRFSGHQFPNYSSELNVNALLLGDSALYLCASSATGSNQPQHFGDGTRLSIL.

This rearrangement joins TRBV30 to TRBJ2-7; tentatively, D is TRBD2 (5 bases). V dropped 5 bases and J dropped 0 bases, with 11 bases sitting between them. Germline V lookup: CDR1 GTSNPN, CDR2 SVGIG (reference sequence). The CDR3 has 13 residues. In DNA form, the CDR3 reads TGTGCCTGGCATCGGGGAATCTCCTACGAGCAGTACTTC. It translates to CAWHRGISYEQYF. Full variable domain (rest looked up from reference TRBV30 and TRBJ2-7): SQTIHQWPATLVQPVGSPLSLECTVEGTSNPNLYWYRQAAGRGLQLLFYSVGIGQISSEVPQNLSASRPQDRQFILSSKKLLLSDSGFYLCAWHRGISYEQYFGPGTRLTVT.

As regards this clonotype: A much larger clone differs from this one at a single base, so this may be a read error. This chain connects TRBV7-8 to TRBJ2-1, with TRBD1 matching 9 bases. CDR3 size: 15 residues. CDR1 SGHVS and CDR2 FQNEAQ come from the germline V gene. The CDR3 loop reads CAGRGQGQGKGEQFF. Written as DNA, the CDR3 is TGTGCCGGCAGGGGGCAGGGACAGGGAAAAGGTGAGCAGTTCTTC. Together with reference TRBV7-8 and TRBJ2-1, the CDR3 gives the full variable domain: GAGVSQSPRYKVAKRGQDVALRCDPISGHVSLFWYQQALGQGPEFLTYFQNEAQLDKSGLPSDRFFAERPEGSVSTLKIQRTQQEDSAVYLCAGRGQGQGKGEQFFGPGTRLTVL.

In regard to this clonotype: One junction end disagrees with the germline gene, perhaps due to a read error. J is TRBJ2-7 and V is TRBV10-3; 8 positions match TRBD1. CDR1 is ENHRY, CDR2 SYGVKD, per germline. The length of the CDR3 is 14 residues. CDR3 residues: CAIRCPDRAYEQNF. The CDR3 nucleotides are TGTGCCATCAGGTGCCCGGACAGGGCGTACGAGCAGAACTTC.

Concerning this clonotype: The junction shows a germline mismatch at one end, possibly a read error. J is TRBJ2-5 and V is TRBV6-2 or TRBV6-3; D remains ambiguous. Looked up from germline, CDR1 is MNHEY and CDR2 is SVGEGT. This CDR3 has 14 amino acids. CDR3 DNA sequence: TGTGCCAGCTGTTACTCTCCAGTCCAAGAGACACAGTACTTC. Encoded protein: CASCYSPVQETQYF.

The rearrangement joins TRBV7-2 to TRBJ2-7, with D tentatively TRBD2 (6 bases). Germline values: CDR1 SGHTA, CDR2 FQGNSA. The CDR3 is made up of 13 amino acids. V was trimmed by 7 bases and J by 0 bases, leaving 10 bases between them. The CDR3 spells CASTRTTSYEQYF. CDR3 in DNA: TGTGCCAGCACCAGGACTACCTCCTACGAGCAGTACTTC. The complete variable domain, with remaining parts taken from reference TRBV7-2 and TRBJ2-7, reads GAGVSQSPSNKVTEKGKDVELRCDPISGHTALYWYRQSLGQGLEFLIYFQGNSAPDKSGLPSDRFSAERTGGSVSTLTIQRTQQEDSAVYLCASTRTTSYEQYFGPGTRLTVT.

This chain connects TRBV11-3 to TRBJ2-1, with 12 nucleotides matching TRBD2. V shed 5 bases and J 9 bases; nucleotides not matched to a gene: 2. This CDR3 comprises 13 residues. Germline V lookup: CDR1 SGHNT, CDR2 YENEEA. The CDR3 DNA follows: TGTGCCAGCAGCCAGACTAGCGGGAGTGAGCAGTTCTTC. Translated, it gives CASSQTSGSEQFF.

This clonotype was observed a few times. The V and J genes are TRBV5-1 and TRBJ2-1, with 7 bases aligning to TRBD2. Germline V gene sequence: CDR1 SGHRS, CDR2 YFSETQ. The J segment lost 5 bases and the V segment lost 1 base, leaving 3 bases of the junction unmatched. This CDR3 region has 14 residues. In DNA, the CDR3 is TGCGCCAGCAGCTTGCTAGCGGACAACAATGAGCAGTTCTTC. Translating gives CASSLLADNNEQFF.

To note about this clonotype: It may be a read error: a sequence one base away is much more abundant. This sequence joins TRBV6-5 and TRBJ2-1, with 7 bases aligning to TRBD2. The CDR3 has 15 amino acids. The germline V gene has CDR1 MNHEY and CDR2 SVGAGI. The CDR3 region has the DNA TGTGCCAGCCGGAGGGAGGGAGCATCATACAAAGAGCAGTTCTTC. Residues: CASRREGASYKEQFF.

This clonotype was counted between two and nine times. A read error may produce the germline difference seen at one junction end. The chain is built from TRBV6-1 and TRBJ2-1, with D perhaps given as TRBD1 or TRBD2 (6 bases each). Germline lookup yields CDR1 MNHNS and CDR2 SASEGT. The CDR3 runs 14 residues. The CDR3 here is CAGSGGLSYNEQFF. The DNA for the CDR3 is TGTGCCGGCAGTGGGGGGCTATCCTACAATGAGCAGTTCTTC.